The entry below describes one T cell receptor beta chain. In the original analysis: Reference gene primer amplification yielded estimated nucleated cell counts. The protocol was immunoSEQ multiplex PCR, while the TCRdb copy is restricted to in-frame clones and leaves out a portion. D and trimming were read from the DNA, whereas the V and J calls and clone size are those reported in that table. Among over 250,000 clones listed, 80% to 95% were seen once. The sample is drawn from a study of blood T cell repertoires in COVID-19. Looking at the study overall: PBMCs, B-cell-depleted T cells, or T cells provided the cDNA or gDNA that made up the material.

Trimming cost V 9 bases and J 4 bases; bases outside gene matches: 0. The CDR3 spans 12 residues. The germline CDR1 and CDR2 sequences are ENHRY and SYGVKD. The source material was peripheral blood. This sequence was found in a woman in her 30s with COVID-19, enrolled during active disease. The chain is built from TRBV10-3 and TRBJ2-2; 9 nucleotides align to TRBD2. The CDR3 DNA reads as TGTGCCATTAGCGGGGGCACCGGGGAGCTGTTTTTT. It yields the protein CAISGGTGELFF.